This T cell receptor (beta chain) originates from a study of beta chain features in type 1 diabetes. Study-wide context: The number of sorted cells examined across all samples was around 110 million.

Cell sorting via CD45RO/CCR7/CD25/CD127/CD95/CD27 was performed to obtain CD4+ naive, central memory, regulatory and stem cell-like memory cells. This clone was detected a few times. The V segment lost 6 bases and the J segment 1 base; nucleotides outside the gene matches: 13. The CDR3 extends over 19 amino acids. Reverse transcription of all isolated RNA meant that expressed TCRB transcripts were sequenced. Data came from immunoSEQ multiplex PCR; TCRdb stores just in-frame clones and leaves some out. The sample gives hundreds of thousands of clones, over 10% of which show up once; around 0.05% is in the top ten.

Source material: naive CD4+ T cells from blood. The J gene is TRBJ2-4, the V gene TRBV23-1; 12 bases match TRBD2. TRBV23-1 is classed as an ORF, of uncertain function. The receptor's source is a woman in her late teens or twenties in good health. The CDR3 loop reads CASRKLAGGLSPAKNIQYF. CDR3 sequence (DNA): TGCGCCAGCAGGAAACTAGCGGGGGGCCTTTCCCCTGCCAAAAACATTCAGTACTTC.